The T cell receptor (beta chain) under discussion was sequenced for a study of blood T cell repertoires in COVID-19. On the study more broadly: T cells, B-cell-depleted T cells, or PBMCs supplied cDNA or gDNA.

The germline gives CDR1 LGHNA, CDR2 YNFKEQ. This CDR3 contains 15 residues. The J segment lost 5 bases and the V segment lost 3 bases, leaving 6 bases of the junction unmatched. Per the authors' pipeline: Researchers report that nucleated cell counts were estimated from reference gene primer amplification. The method was immunoSEQ multiplex PCR; TCRdb's version includes in-frame clones alone and lacks a portion of them. For V, J and clone size, that table is used; D and trimming come from the DNA. Here the sample spans 60,000 to 90,000 clones, around 88% being singletons. Sequences were obtained from peripheral blood. The sequence was collected from a woman at least 80 years old with active or convalescent COVID-19. The V and J genes are TRBV4-2 and TRBJ2-1, with 8 bases matching TRBD1. The CDR3 here is CASSHGDRLNNEQFF. CDR3 nucleotide sequence: TGTGCCAGCAGCCACGGGGACAGGTTAAACAATGAGCAGTTCTTC.